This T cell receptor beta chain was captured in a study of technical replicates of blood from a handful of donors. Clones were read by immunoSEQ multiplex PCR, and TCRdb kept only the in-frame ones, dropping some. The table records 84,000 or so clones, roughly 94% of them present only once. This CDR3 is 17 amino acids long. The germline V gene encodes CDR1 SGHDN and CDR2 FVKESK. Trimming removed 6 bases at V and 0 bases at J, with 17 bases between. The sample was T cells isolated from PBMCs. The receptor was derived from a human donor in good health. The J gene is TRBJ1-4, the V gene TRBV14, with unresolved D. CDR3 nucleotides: TGTGCCAGCAGTCCGATCCGGGGATTTGCAACTAATGAAAAACTGTTTTTT. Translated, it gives CASSPIRGFATNEKLFF.